This T cell receptor beta chain was retrieved from a study of cytomegalovirus exposure and HLA in healthy donors. Study-wide points: It emerged from a later analysis that several of the most significant clusters appeared to be linked to common viral pathogens. Other equally common chains were less clonally expanded than HLA-associated TCR beta chains, a later analysis showed. Later work found most CMV-associated TCR beta chains apparently HLA-restricted. As a later analysis showed, a missense DCLRE1C variant was linked to trimming of TCR beta V- and J-genes.

Both 60 Vbeta primers and 13 Jbeta primers went into the PCR. Profiling relied on immunoSEQ multiplex PCR, and the TCRdb table lists in-frame clones only, not all of them. This table lists 180,000 or so clones. In the case of this clone: The target antigen is unknown.

The V end lost 5 bases, the J end lost 3 bases, and 17 bases lay between the germline ends. The CDR3 loop spans 15 amino acids. Germline assignment: CDR1 SGHTA and CDR2 FQGNSA. Sequenced sample: PBMCs. The clonotype comes from a woman in her late teens or twenties in good health and CMV-seropositive. The chain has TRBV7-2 and TRBJ2-7; TRBD2 might be the D (6 bases). The CDR3, as DNA: TGTGCCAGCAGCGCCGCCGGGACTTCTTTCTACGAGCAGTACTTC. Translated: CASSAAGTSFYEQYF.